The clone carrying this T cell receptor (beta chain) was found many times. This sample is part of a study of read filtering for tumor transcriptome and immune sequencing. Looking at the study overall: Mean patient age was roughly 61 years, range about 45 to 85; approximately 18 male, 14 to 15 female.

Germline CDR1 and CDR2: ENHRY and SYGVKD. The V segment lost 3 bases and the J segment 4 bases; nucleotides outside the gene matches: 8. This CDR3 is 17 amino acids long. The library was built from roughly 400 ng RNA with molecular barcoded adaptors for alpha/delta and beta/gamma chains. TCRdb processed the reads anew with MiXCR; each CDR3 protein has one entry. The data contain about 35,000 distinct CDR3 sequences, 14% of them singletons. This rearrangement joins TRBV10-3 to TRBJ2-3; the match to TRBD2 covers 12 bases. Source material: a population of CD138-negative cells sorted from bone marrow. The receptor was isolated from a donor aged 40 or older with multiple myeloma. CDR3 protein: CAISDPRLAGEADTQYF. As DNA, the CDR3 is TGTGCCATCAGTGACCCTAGACTAGCGGGGGAGGCAGATACGCAGTATTTT.